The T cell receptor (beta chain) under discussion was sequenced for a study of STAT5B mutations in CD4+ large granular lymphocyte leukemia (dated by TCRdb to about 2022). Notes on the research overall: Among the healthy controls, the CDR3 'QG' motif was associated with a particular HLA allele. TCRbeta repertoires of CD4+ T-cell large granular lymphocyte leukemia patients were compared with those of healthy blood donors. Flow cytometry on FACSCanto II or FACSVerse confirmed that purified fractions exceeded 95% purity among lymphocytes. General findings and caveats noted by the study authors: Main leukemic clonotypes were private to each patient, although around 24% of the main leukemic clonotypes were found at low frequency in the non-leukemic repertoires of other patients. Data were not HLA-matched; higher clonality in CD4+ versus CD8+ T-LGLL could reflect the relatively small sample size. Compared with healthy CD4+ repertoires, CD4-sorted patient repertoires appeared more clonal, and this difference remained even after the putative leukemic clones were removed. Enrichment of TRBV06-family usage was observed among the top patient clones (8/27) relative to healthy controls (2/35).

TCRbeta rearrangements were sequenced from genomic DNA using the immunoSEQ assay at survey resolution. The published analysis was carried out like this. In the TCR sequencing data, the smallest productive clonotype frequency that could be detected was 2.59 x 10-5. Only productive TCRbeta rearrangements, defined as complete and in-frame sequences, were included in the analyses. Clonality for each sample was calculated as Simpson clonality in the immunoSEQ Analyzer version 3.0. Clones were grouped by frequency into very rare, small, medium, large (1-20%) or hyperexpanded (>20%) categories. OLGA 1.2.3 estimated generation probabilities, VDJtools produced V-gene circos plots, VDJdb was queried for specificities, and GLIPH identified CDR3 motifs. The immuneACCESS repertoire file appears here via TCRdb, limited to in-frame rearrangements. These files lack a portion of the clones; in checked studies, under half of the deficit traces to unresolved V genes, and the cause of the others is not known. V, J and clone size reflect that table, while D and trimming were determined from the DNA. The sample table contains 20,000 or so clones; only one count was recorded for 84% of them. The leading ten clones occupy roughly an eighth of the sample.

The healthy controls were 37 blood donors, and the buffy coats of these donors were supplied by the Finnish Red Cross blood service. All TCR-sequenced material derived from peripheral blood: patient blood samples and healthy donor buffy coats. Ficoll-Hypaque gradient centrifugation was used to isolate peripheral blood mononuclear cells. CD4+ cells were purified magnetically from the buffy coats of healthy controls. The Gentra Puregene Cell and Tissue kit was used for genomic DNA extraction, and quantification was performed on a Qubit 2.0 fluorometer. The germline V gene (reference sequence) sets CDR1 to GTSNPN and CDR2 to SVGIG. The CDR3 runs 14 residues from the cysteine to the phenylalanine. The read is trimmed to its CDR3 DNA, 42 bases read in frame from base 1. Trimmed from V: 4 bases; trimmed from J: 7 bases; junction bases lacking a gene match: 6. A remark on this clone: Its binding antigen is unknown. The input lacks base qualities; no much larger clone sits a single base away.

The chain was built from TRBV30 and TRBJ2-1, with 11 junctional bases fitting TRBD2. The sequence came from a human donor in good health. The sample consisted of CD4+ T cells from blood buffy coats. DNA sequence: TGTGCCTGGACAGCGGGACTAGCGGTTAATGAGCAGTTCTTC. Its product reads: CAWTAGLAVNEQFF.